Listed below are T cell receptor beta chains from one sample, sequenced in a study of shared clonotypes between healthy human individuals. Libraries were prepared by immunoSEQ multiplex PCR; TCRdb keeps only in-frame clonotypes and omits some of them. The sample shows around 600,000 clones, roughly 98% of them seen only once. The sample consisted of naive CD8+ T cells sorted from blood. The receptors were gathered from a man younger than 45 in good health. Each CDR3 is given with its conserved first and last residue. A D gene is named only where the DNA matches it firmly. Clone size is not always given. Where it is, it says once, few, many or a class for expanded clones.

TRBV4-1	19	TRBD2	TRBJ2-3	.	CASSQAPGLAGAGTDTQYF	TGCGCCAGCAGCCAAGCTCCGGGACTAGCGGGAGCGGGGACAGATACGCAGTATTTT
TRBV5-5	16	.	TRBJ2-7	.	CASSLGYARPTDEQYF	TGTGCCAGCAGCTTGGGGTACGCCCGACCGACCGACGAGCAGTACTTC
TRBV20-1	11	.	TRBJ2-7	.	CSTRGTYEQYF	TGCAGTACGAGGGGTACCTACGAGCAGTACTTC
TRBV6-6	13	.	TRBJ2-5	.	CASSYGGGETQYF	TGTGCCAGCAGTTACGGGGGAGGAGAGACCCAGTACTTC
TRBV10-2	16	.	TRBJ2-7	once	CASSDAAKSYSYEQYF	TGCGCCAGCAGTGACGCAGCAAAATCCTACTCCTACGAGCAGTACTTC
TRBV29-1	13	.	TRBJ1-2	.	CSVDTIDYYGYTF	TGCAGCGTTGACACTATCGACTACTATGGCTACACCTTC
TRBV7-9	15	TRBD1	TRBJ1-1	.	CASSSLGTANTEAFF	TGTGCCAGCAGCTCCCTGGGGACAGCGAACACTGAAGCTTTCTTT
TRBV2	14	TRBD2	TRBJ2-7	.	CASRDSGFRYEQYF	TGTGCCAGCAGAGATAGCGGGTTCCGCTACGAGCAGTACTTC
TRBV7-9	14	.	TRBJ2-5	.	CASSLAGMQETQYF	TGTGCCAGCAGCTTAGCCGGGATGCAAGAGACCCAGTACTTC
TRBV6-1	12	.	TRBJ2-3	.	CASRSRTDTQYF	TGTGCCAGCAGATCTCGCACAGATACGCAGTATTTT
TRBV11-2	14	TRBD1	TRBJ2-7	.	CASSYGTEAYEQYF	TGTGCCAGCAGCTACGGGACAGAAGCCTACGAGCAGTACTTC
TRBV11-2	14	.	TRBJ2-5	.	CASSLRQGLETQYF	TGTGCCAGCAGCTTACGGCAGGGACTAGAGACCCAGTACTTC
TRBV11-2	14	.	TRBJ2-7	.	CASSFRENPYEQYF	TGTGCCAGCAGCTTCCGGGAAAACCCCTACGAGCAGTACTTC
TRBV29-1	15	.	TRBJ1-1	.	CSVDYGHLGDTEAFF	TGCAGCGTTGATTATGGCCACCTTGGGGACACTGAAGCTTTCTTT
TRBV7-9	14	TRBD1	TRBJ1-4	.	CASSRDSENEKLFF	TGTGCCAGCAGCCGGGACAGCGAAAATGAAAAACTGTTTTTT
TRBV7-8	18	.	TRBJ2-7	.	CASSLPRRESGKGYEQYF	TGTGCCAGCAGCTTACCTCGCCGGGAGTCAGGGAAGGGCTACGAGCAGTACTTC
TRBV6-5	15	TRBD2	TRBJ2-1	.	CASSYAGGPRNEQFF	TGTGCCAGCAGTTACGCGGGAGGGCCGCGAAATGAGCAGTTCTTC
TRBV7-8	12	.	TRBJ2-1	.	CASSFPGNEQFF	TGTGCCAGCAGCTTTCCGGGCAATGAGCAGTTCTTC
TRBV9	14	.	TRBJ2-5	once	CASSVGGVGETQYF	TGTGCCAGCAGCGTAGGAGGAGTAGGGGAGACCCAGTACTTC
TRBV4-3	13	.	TRBJ2-7	.	CASSQGDNYEQYF	TGCGCCAGCAGCCAGGGAGATAACTACGAGCAGTACTTC
TRBV4-3	19	.	TRBJ1-2	.	CASSQDYSRATLANYGYTF	TGCGCCAGCAGCCAAGATTACAGCCGAGCCACGCTCGCTAACTATGGCTACACCTTC
TRBV18	11	.	TRBJ2-7	.	CASSPGEGQYF	TGTGCCAGCTCACCGGGGGAAGGTCAGTACTTC
TRBV27	13	TRBD2	TRBJ2-7	.	CASSGTSDYEQYF	TGTGCCAGCAGCGGGACTAGCGACTACGAGCAGTACTTC
TRBV9	12	.	TRBJ2-7	.	CASSDEGSEQYF	TGTGCCAGCAGCGACGAGGGATCCGAGCAGTACTTC
TRBV14	14	.	TRBJ1-5	.	CASSQRGSNQPQHF	TGTGCCAGCAGCCAAAGGGGAAGCAATCAGCCCCAGCATTTT
TRBV7-3	15	.	TRBJ1-1	.	CASSLTHAGNTEAFF	TGTGCCAGCAGCTTAACCCATGCCGGGAACACTGAAGCTTTCTTT
TRBV7-9	16	.	TRBJ2-7	once	CASSLSSGTPTYEQYF	TGTGCCAGCAGCTTAAGTTCCGGGACACCAACCTACGAGCAGTACTTC
TRBV29-1	14	TRBD2	TRBJ2-1	.	CSVEREGFYNEQFF	TGCAGCGTCGAGCGGGAGGGCTTCTACAATGAGCAGTTCTTC
TRBV15	14	TRBD2	TRBJ2-7	.	CATSNLRLADEQYF	TGTGCCACCAGCAACCTCCGACTAGCGGACGAGCAGTACTTC
TRBV10-2	13	.	TRBJ1-1	.	CASSELPGTEAFF	TGCGCCAGCAGTGAGTTGCCGGGGACTGAAGCTTTCTTT
TRBV18	15	.	TRBJ2-3	.	CASSIRVLYTDTQYF	TGTGCCAGCTCAATCCGGGTCTTATACACCGATACGCAGTATTTT
TRBV18	16	TRBD1	TRBJ2-7	.	CASSPRDRAVYYEQYF	TGTGCCAGCTCACCTAGGGACAGGGCAGTTTACTACGAGCAGTACTTC